This TCR beta chain was captured in a study of T cells after yellow fever vaccination. Study results and limitations: Most clones from primary vaccination were detected again post-booster (around 95% CD4, about 85% CD8).

This clonotype was seen a handful of times. As yet, its antigen is unknown. Via MiXCR, TCRdb re-called the 5' RACE reads, giving one row per CDR3 protein. Counted here are under 300,000 distinct CDR3 sequences, 6.9% occurring once; the ten biggest clones make up more than 0.8%. The ends lost 0 bases at V and 2 bases at J; junction bases unmatched: 4. The CDR3 runs to 17 residues. Germline CDR1 and CDR2: MNHEY and SVGAGI. The chain links TRBV6-5 to TRBJ2-7; 13 nucleotides line up with TRBD2. The sequence was collected from a man under 40 who received the YFV17D yellow fever vaccine. The sample was CD4+ T cells sorted from PBMCs, taken 15 days after the yellow fever booster vaccination. CDR3 in amino acids: CASSYSAGTSGTYEQYF. The CDR3 nucleotides are TGTGCCAGCAGTTACTCTGCCGGGACTAGCGGGACCTACGAGCAGTACTTC.